Listed here is a single TCR beta chain. Its specific antigen is unknown. Within one base of it there is no much larger clone, and no base qualities were kept. The sample was run on an Illumina NovaSeq 6000. cDNA libraries for TCRalpha and TCRbeta were prepared by 5'RACE using constant-segment primers, with sample barcodes and unique molecular identifiers added. Trizol reagent was used to extract RNA from every sample. Amplification of the libraries took two PCR steps, and the second step added a second sample barcode plus Illumina TruSeq adapters. Libraries were sequenced on an Illumina NovaSeq with 2 x 150 bp paired-end reads. The authors' analysis ran thus. Demultiplexing of reads and collapsing into UMI-guided consensus sequences were performed with migec v1.2.7. With mixcr v2.1.11, UMI consensuses were aligned to TRA and TRB V and J templates and assembled into clonotypes. A clonotype was counted as expanded or contracted only if both edgeR and NoisET called the change significant, with noise models trained on biological replicates. For edgeR calls, a false discovery rate-adjusted p below 0.01 and a log2 fold-change threshold of 1 were applied. As an exploratory analysis of dynamics, max-normalized trajectories of the 1000 most abundant clonotypes were examined with PCA combined with hierarchical clustering. Separately sequenced CD4+ and CD8+ repertoires were used to assign a CD4 or CD8 phenotype to each responding clone. TCRdb trimmed the raw reads at Q25, called clones with MiXCR and kept productive beta chains. Each record represents a unique CDR3 protein, reported with the most common genes and DNA among its rows. TCRdb's processing, not the authors', yielded these V and J calls. Across this sample there are 140,000 or so distinct CDR3 sequences, with 11% to 15% seen only once. The ten largest clonotypes hold about 26% of the sample.

These data come from a study of T-cell memory formation after mild COVID-19 (dated by TCRdb to about 2021). About the investigation overall: TCR sequence clusters from the two donors were largely donor specific. Two young, previously healthy adult volunteers made up the cohort, one male and one female. In a couple of donors, T-cell clones that expanded and contracted after mild COVID-19 were tracked by sequencing TCRalpha and TCRbeta repertoires over time.

Here is what the overall study found, with its caveats: Some responding clones were detected in pre-infection memory, suggesting pre-existing cross-reactive memory T cells joined the SARS-CoV-2 response. Clones that contracted from day 15 to 85 showed balanced CD4/CD8 phenotypes, whereas a second wave of clones that expanded from day 15 to 37 leaned towards CD4+. Only a couple of mild cases were covered by the study, and larger cohorts that include severe cases with pre-infection samples were considered necessary. Contracting CD4+ clones were found mainly in CM and EM memory subsets, while CD8+ clones were enriched in EMRA. SARS-CoV-2 specificity was not confirmed for the second-wave clones peaking on day 37.

PBMCs were isolated by Ficoll-Paque density gradient centrifugation. CDR1 and CDR2, looked up from the germline V gene, are SQVTM and ANQGSEA. Inclusive of the bounding cysteine and phenylalanine, the CDR3 is 13 residues long. The retained sequence is limited to the CDR3, 39 bases, with the frame set at the first base. At the junction V is shortened by 0 bases and J by 2 bases, with 4 bases in between. Recombination connected TRBV29-1 to TRBJ2-2, with the D gene uncertain. This TCR came from an adult woman who had mild COVID-19 (a few samples of this study predate the infection). The sample titles of this study are shuffled in the database, so cell type and time point are left out; the donor was told from shared clones. Sequencing input: PBMCs or a T cell subset sorted from them (not recorded which). Read as DNA, the sequence is TGCAGCGTTGAAGAGGTCAACACCGGGGAGCTGTTTTTT. Translated, this gives CSVEEVNTGELFF.